The 29 T cell receptor beta chains in this list originate from one sample, sequenced in a study of T cells in Graves' hyperthyroidism and ophthalmopathy. Amplified TCR beta CDR3 regions derived from RNA transcripts. The TCR CDR3 first-round RT-PCR relied on the HTBI primer set. TCRdb re-called the multiplex PCR reads through MiXCR, storing one row per CDR3 protein. The data hold roughly 800,000 distinct CDR3 sequences, with about two fifths observed a single time. The specimen sequenced was blood. All receptors derive from a man between 18 and 29 years old with Graves' hyperthyroidism.

This clonotype was detected ten times or more. The chain carries TRBV15 and TRBJ1-1; D gene unclear. The V gene lost 3 bases and the J gene lost 0 bases, with 2 bases spanning the gap. Germline loops: CDR1 LNHNV, CDR2 YYDKDF (reference sequence). The CDR3 consists of 12 residues. The CDR3 nucleotides read TGTGCCACCAGCAGTGTGAACACTGAAGCTTTCTTT. Protein product: CATSSVNTEAFF.

The chain uses TRBV10-3 and TRBJ1-1; D gene unclear. Trimming pared 10 bases from V and 0 bases from J, leaving 9 bases between. From germline, CDR1 is ENHRY and CDR2 SYGVKD. The CDR3 totals 12 residues. The CDR3 is CATSEMNTEAFF. The DNA of the CDR3 is TGTGCCACTTCCGAGATGAACACTGAAGCTTTCTTT.

The sample holds a few counts of this clonotype. The rearrangement uses TRBV7-9 and TRBJ1-1, with a tentative D call TRBD1 (6 bases). The CDR3 contains 15 residues. Trimming removed 1 base at V and 1 base at J, with 10 bases between. The germline CDR1 and CDR2 sequences are SEHNR and FQNEAQ (reference sequence). The CDR3 DNA sequence: TGTGCCAGCAGCTTAGTCCAGGGGCAGAACACTGAAGCTTTCTTT. Residues: CASSLVQGQNTEAFF. Full variable domain (remainder filled in from reference TRBV7-9 and TRBJ1-1): DTGVSQNPRHKITKRGQNVTFRCDPISEHNRLYWYRQTLGQGPEFLTYFQNEAQLEKSRLLSDRFSAERPKGSFSTLEIQRTEQGDSAMYLCASSLVQGQNTEAFFGQGTRLTVV.

This chain joins TRBV7-8 and TRBJ1-1; D remains unclear. This CDR3 has 13 amino acids. V dropped 5 bases and J dropped 3 bases, with 10 bases sitting between them. In germline, CDR1 is SGHVS, CDR2 FQNEAQ. CDR3: CASSMEAYTEAFF. The DNA of the CDR3 is TGTGCCAGCAGCATGGAAGCTTACACTGAAGCTTTCTTT.

CDR3 region: CSASSGPSYEQYF. In DNA, the CDR3 is TGCAGTGCATCTAGCGGGCCCTCCTACGAGCAGTACTTC. This chain uses TRBV20-1 with TRBJ2-7, with 8 positions matching TRBD2. The CDR3 is 13 amino acids. The germline V gene encodes CDR1 DFQATT and CDR2 SNEGSKA (reference sequence). V lost 6 bases and J lost 0; bases outside the gene matches: 4.

This chain uses TRBV2 with TRBJ1-6; D is possibly TRBD1 (5 bases). Germline V gene data show CDR1 as SNHLY and CDR2 as FYNNEI. The V end lost 10 bases, the J end lost 8 bases, and 12 bases lay between the germline ends. CDR3 length: 12 residues. The CDR3 loop is CATGPLDSPLHF. The CDR3, as DNA: TGTGCCACAGGGCCCCTGGATTCACCCCTCCACTTT. The full variable domain, its missing parts supplied by reference TRBV2 and TRBJ1-6, is EPEVTQTPSHQVTQMGQEVILRCVPISNHLYFYWYRQILGQKVEFLVSFYNNEISEKSEIFDDQFSVERPDGSNFTLKIRSTKLEDSAMYFCATGPLDSPLHFGNGTRLTVT.

The rearrangement links TRBV19 to TRBJ1-5; the D is unclear. The V and J ends lost 5 bases and 6 bases respectively, with 17 bases between them. Germline lookup yields CDR1 LNHDA and CDR2 SQIVND (reference sequence). The CDR3 is 15 residues long. The DNA for the CDR3 is TGTGCCAGTAGTCCCCGAGGTTTCGGCGGTCAGCCCCAGCATTTT. This translates into CASSPRGFGGQPQHF.

This clonotype was counted only a few times. Here the CDR3 reads CASGGEQETQYF. CDR3 nucleotides: TGTGCCAGCGGGGGGGAGCAAGAGACCCAGTACTTC. The rearrangement links TRBV2 to TRBJ2-5, with 7 bases lining up with TRBD2. Germline loops: CDR1 SNHLY, CDR2 FYNNEI. With V trimmed by 8 bases and J by 2 bases, 2 bases remained unmatched. CDR3 size: 12 residues.

The gene calls are TRBV5-1 and TRBJ1-6; no definite D call. The length of the CDR3 is 16 residues. Trimming cost V 4 bases and J 8 bases, with 19 bases left between them. Germline CDR1 is SGHRS and CDR2 is YFSETQ. CDR3 region: CASSRLGRPNDSPLHF. CDR3 DNA sequence: TGCGCCAGCAGCAGGCTGGGAAGGCCGAACGATTCACCCCTCCACTTT.

This clonotype appeared many times. A read error may account for a junction end that differs from germline. V and J are TRBV7-6 and TRBJ1-1; no firm D call. The CDR3 is 13 amino acids. Germline V gives CDR1 SGHVS, CDR2 FNYEAQ. CDR3: CASSPRQNTEAFF. For the CDR3, the DNA is TGCGCCAGCAGCCCAAGACAGAACACTGAAGCTTTCTTT.

This clonotype has ten or more counts. The chain is built from TRBV10-3 and TRBJ2-5; D ambiguous. The CDR3 totals 13 residues. The V gene lost 3 bases and the J gene lost 1 base, with 6 bases spanning the gap. Germline V lookup: CDR1 ENHRY, CDR2 SYGVKD. This CDR3 reads CAISDGVQETQYF. CDR3 in DNA: TGTGCCATCAGTGACGGAGTCCAAGAGACCCAGTACTTC.

A word on this clonotype: This may stem from a read error, because a much larger clone lies one nucleotide away. The J gene is TRBJ1-6, the V gene TRBV7-2, with D uncertain. The length of the CDR3 is 15 residues. Germline-derived CDR1 and CDR2 are SGHTA and FQGNSA. CDR3 sequence reads: CASSSTVGVNSPPHF. The CDR3 DNA sequence: TGTGCCAGCAGCTCTACCGTAGGTGTCAATTCACCCCCCCACTTT. Variable domain in full (rest from reference TRBV7-2 and TRBJ1-6): GAGVSQSPSNKVTEKGKDVELRCDPISGHTALYWYRQSLGQGLEFLIYFQGNSAPDKSGLPSDRFSAERTGGSVSTLTIQRTQQEDSAVYLCASSSTVGVNSPPHFGNGTRLTVT.

This clonotype was seen many times. The rearrangement uses TRBV19 and TRBJ1-5; D not resolved. The CDR3 loop spans 14 amino acids. The germline CDR1 and CDR2 sequences are LNHDA and SQIVND (reference sequence). The ends were cut back, 8 bases at V and 9 bases at J, with 20 bases in the middle. The CDR3 nucleotides are TGTGCCAGTCACACCTCCGGGAGCCTAGCGCCCCAGCATTTT. It translates to CASHTSGSLAPQHF.

The V call is TRBV10-3, the J call TRBJ2-6; D is unresolved. This CDR3 comprises 9 residues. Trimming stripped 5 bases from V and 10 bases from J, with 0 bases between. Per the germline V gene, CDR1 is ENHRY and CDR2 is SYGVKD. The CDR3 DNA sequence: TGTGCCATCAGTAACGTCCTGACTTTC. Encoded protein: CAISNVLTF.

This clonotype was observed at least ten times. The chain is built from TRBV29-1 and TRBJ1-2; 9 bases are shared with TRBD1. Trimming at V came to 7 bases and at J to 7 bases, leaving 13 bases not matched to a gene. CDR3 length: 14 amino acids. Germline CDR1 reads SQVTM; CDR2 reads ANQGSEA. CDR3 region: CSGLGTGIFPGYTF. Here the CDR3 DNA reads TGCAGCGGCCTCGGGACAGGGATTTTTCCTGGCTACACCTTC.

This clonotype came up a few times. The rearrangement uses TRBV7-3 and TRBJ1-1; 7 bases match TRBD1. Germline V gene data show CDR1 as SGHTA and CDR2 as FQGTGA. Trimming cost V 2 bases and J 2 bases; bases outside gene matches: 5. The CDR3 sequence is 15 residues long. This CDR3 is CASSLFRTGNTEAFF. The CDR3 DNA follows: TGTGCCAGCAGCTTATTTCGGACAGGAAACACTGAAGCTTTCTTT.

The J gene is TRBJ1-6, the V gene TRBV5-1; D is ambiguous. V lost 9 bases to trimming and J lost 14 bases, with 12 bases between them. The CDR3 runs 10 residues. The V gene's germline CDR1 is SGHRS and CDR2 YFSETQ. CDR3 nucleotides: TGCGCCATCTCCGACGGGTCCCTCCACTTT. Translation: CAISDGSLHF.

The chain employs TRBV15 and TRBJ2-7, with D possibly called TRBD1 or TRBD2 (5 bases each). The J call could be wrong; TRBJ2-1 is a better fit for the DNA end. The CDR3 loop spans 15 amino acids. The V gene's germline CDR1 is LNHNV and CDR2 YYDKDF (reference sequence). CDR3 DNA sequence: TGTGCCACCAGCAGGACGGGATTGGACAACAATGAGCAGTTCTTC. It specifies CATSRTGLDNNEQFF.

V and J are TRBV29-1 and TRBJ2-5; D is unresolved. V was pared by 3 bases and J by 1 base, with 9 bases between. Germline values: CDR1 SQVTM, CDR2 ANQGSEA. The CDR3 is 13 amino acids. CDR3 loop: CSVDTSFQETQYF. DNA of the CDR3: TGCAGCGTTGACACGAGCTTCCAAGAGACCCAGTACTTC.

The chain employs TRBV12-3 or TRBV12-4 and TRBJ1-1, with D possibly TRBD1 on 5 matching bases. This CDR3 comprises 13 residues. Deletions cut 7 bases from V and 7 bases from J, with 16 bases between. CDR3 amino acids: CASILDWGFEAFF. DNA of the CDR3: TGTGCCAGCATCCTTGATTGGGGGTTTGAAGCTTTCTTT.

The V call is TRBV5-6, the J call TRBJ1-1; no clear D gene. Looked up from germline, CDR1 is SGHDT and CDR2 is YYEEEE. Trimming left V 2 bases short and J 1 base short, with 12 bases between. This CDR3 region has 15 residues. DNA for the CDR3: TGTGCCAGCAGCTTCCCTGAGCTCTCGAACACTGAAGCTTTCTTT. Amino acids: CASSFPELSNTEAFF.

With respect to this clonotype: A read error may account for a junction end that differs from germline. The chain has TRBV25-1 and TRBJ1-1; D is possibly TRBD1 (6 bases). The germline V gene has CDR1 MGHDK and CDR2 SYGVNS. The CDR3 has 16 residues. CDR3 protein: CASSEGSGAVGTEAFF. In nucleotides, the CDR3 is TGTGCCAGCAGTGAAGGTTCAGGGGCGGTAGGCACTGAAGCCTTCTTT.

This clonotype was observed a few times. The CDR3 region is CASSSGTSHYEQYF. For the CDR3, the DNA is TGCGCCAGCAGTTCCGGGACAAGCCACTACGAGCAGTACTTC. The chain uses TRBV5-1 and TRBJ2-7; D perhaps matches TRBD1 (6 bases). The germline V gene encodes CDR1 SGHRS and CDR2 YFSETQ. With 5 bases removed from V and 3 bases from J, the gap between germline ends came to 15 bases. This CDR3 is built from 14 residues.

The chain uses TRBV7-9 and TRBJ2-6; 8 bases match TRBD1. The V gene's germline CDR1 is SEHNR and CDR2 FQNEAQ (reference sequence). The CDR3 contains 22 residues. The J segment lost 0 bases and the V segment lost 4 bases, leaving 20 bases of the junction unmatched. The CDR3 protein is CASSSLLMDREITRSGANVLTF. The CDR3 DNA reads as TGTGCCAGCAGCTCCTTACTGATGGACAGGGAAATAACTCGCTCTGGGGCCAACGTCCTGACTTTC.

In its sample, this clonotype was seen once. Since the CDR3 does not end with the conserved phenylalanine or tryptophan, this likely comes from a read error. Because the CDR3's place on the DNA is in doubt, the DNA is left out and the CDR3 is given as listed by TCRdb. The chain couples TRBV5-1 to TRBJ2-7; the DNA was not compared with TRBD2, the D call given in the table. Including both end residues, the CDR3 is 12 amino acids long. The germline gives CDR1 SGHRS, CDR2 YFSETQ. CDR3 sequence: CASSDGTSGGYY.

The rearrangement links TRBV5-1 to TRBJ1-4, with 7 bases identical to TRBD1. Trimming removed 4 bases from V and 7 bases from J; junction bases left unmatched: 7. Looked up from germline, CDR1 is SGHRS and CDR2 is YFSETQ. This CDR3 region has 14 residues. CDR3 sequence: CASSRQGEGEKLFF. In nucleotides, the CDR3 is TGCGCCAGCAGCCGACAGGGCGAAGGTGAAAAACTGTTTTTT. The variable domain in full, completed from reference TRBV5-1 and TRBJ1-4, reads KAGVTQTPRYLIKTRGQQVTLSCSPISGHRSVSWYQQTPGQGLQFLFEYFSETQRNKGNFPGRFSGRQFSNSRSEMNVSTLELGDSALYLCASSRQGEGEKLFFGSGTQLSVL.

The chain uses TRBV25-1 and TRBJ2-7, with 10 nucleotides matching TRBD1. The trim removed 4 bases at V and 3 bases at J, leaving 6 bases unmatched. Looked up from germline, CDR1 is MGHDK and CDR2 is SYGVNS. This CDR3 comprises 15 residues. The CDR3 sequence: CASSGGQGVFYEQYF. CDR3 DNA: TGTGCCAGCAGTGGAGGACAGGGGGTTTTCTACGAGCAGTACTTC.

In this sample, this clonotype turned up many times. The chain uses TRBV6-6 and TRBJ2-6; no firm D call. The CDR3 runs to 14 residues. Germline CDR1 MNHNY, CDR2 SVGAGI (reference sequence). Trimming cost V 6 bases and J 3 bases, with 9 bases left between them. Written as DNA, the CDR3 is TGTGCCAGCAGCCCAGTGGGTGGGGCCAACGTCCTGACTTTC. Translation gives CASSPVGGANVLTF.

This clonotype has just a few counts. The genes are TRBV6-5 and TRBJ1-2, with a possible D match to TRBD1 (5 bases). CDR1 MNHEY and CDR2 SVGAGI come from the germline V gene. The V gene lost 2 bases and the J gene lost 10 bases, with 17 bases spanning the gap. This CDR3 contains 14 residues. DNA for the CDR3: TGTGCCAGCAGTTACACAAATCCGACAGCTGACTACACCTTC. The encoded protein is CASSYTNPTADYTF.